One and the same sample provided the 19 T cell receptor beta chains below, sequenced in a study of early T cells in non-severe SARS-CoV-2 infection. TCRdb re-derived calls from the 5' RACE reads in MiXCR, one entry per CDR3 protein. The repertoire holds 70,000 or so distinct CDR3 sequences, with 9.5% to 13% as singletons. Sequences were derived from whole blood, sampled at baseline. These receptors all come from an adult who was a healthcare worker with PCR-confirmed SARS-CoV-2 infection or an uninfected control (not recorded which).

This clonotype was seen only a few times. V gene TRBV11-2 combines with J gene TRBJ1-4, with D possibly being TRBD1 (5 bases). Germline V gene sequence: CDR1 SGHAT, CDR2 FQNNGV. Trimming left V 4 bases short and J 9 bases short, with 15 bases between. This CDR3 has 14 residues. The chain's CDR3 is CASSWDGLGKKLFF. DNA for the CDR3: TGTGCCAGCAGCTGGGACGGCCTGGGGAAAAAACTGTTTTTT.

The genes are TRBV20-1 and TRBJ2-7, with a tentative D call TRBD1 (5 bases). The V gene lost 5 bases and the J gene lost 1 base, with 12 bases spanning the gap. The CDR3 sequence is 13 residues long. Germline lookup yields CDR1 DFQATT and CDR2 SNEGSKA (reference sequence). The CDR3 sequence: CSAPDRYSYEQYF. CDR3 nucleotide sequence: TGCAGTGCTCCCGACAGATATTCCTACGAGCAGTACTTC.

V is TRBV20-1 and J is TRBJ2-2; perhaps TRBD1 as D (6 bases). CDR1 is DFQATT, CDR2 SNEGSKA, per germline (reference sequence). V was pared by 5 bases and J by 4 bases, with 14 bases between. The CDR3 runs to 14 residues. This chain's CDR3 is CSAPDSLATGELFF. CDR3 nucleotides: TGCAGTGCTCCGGACAGTTTGGCCACCGGGGAGCTGTTTTTT.

This clonotype turned up a few times. The V and J genes are TRBV12-3 or TRBV12-4 and TRBJ2-4; 10 nucleotides align to TRBD1. V gave up 4 bases and J gave up 0 bases; unmatched junction bases: 3. The CDR3 contains 16 residues. CDR3 residues: CASSSGQGLAKNIQYF. Here the CDR3 DNA reads TGTGCCAGCAGTTCGGGACAGGGGTTAGCCAAAAACATTCAGTACTTC.

In its sample, this clonotype was seen many times. The gene calls are TRBV7-7 and TRBJ1-1; D unclear. Germline V gene lookup returns CDR1 SSHAT and CDR2 FNYEAQ (reference sequence). With 1 base removed from V and 0 bases from J, the gap between germline ends came to 3 bases. The CDR3 has 13 residues. This CDR3 reads CASSLEMNTEAFF. In DNA form, the CDR3 reads TGTGCCAGCAGCTTAGAGATGAACACTGAAGCTTTCTTT.

Only a few counts were recorded for this clonotype. The chain recombines TRBV18 with TRBJ2-7, with D possibly TRBD1 on 6 matching bases. The CDR3 has 13 amino acids. Per germline, CDR1 KGHSH and CDR2 LQKENI. Trimming pared 4 bases from V and 1 base from J, leaving 8 bases between. The CDR3 is CASSRGQSYEQYF. CDR3 nucleotide sequence: TGTGCCAGCTCACGAGGACAGTCCTACGAGCAGTACTTC.

The chain combines TRBV19 with TRBJ1-5; maybe TRBD1 (5 bases). CDR3 length: 15 residues. From germline, CDR1 is LNHDA and CDR2 SQIVND (reference sequence). The germline V and J ends were trimmed by 6 bases and 3 bases, with 15 bases remaining between them. The CDR3 is CASSLGKGNNQPQHF. The CDR3 DNA is TGTGCCAGTAGCCTGGGGAAGGGGAACAATCAGCCCCAGCATTTT. The entire variable domain, with the rest obtained from reference TRBV19 and TRBJ1-5, is as follows: DGGITQSPKYLFRKEGQNVTLSCEQNLNHDAMYWYRQDPGQGLRLIYYSQIVNDFQKGDIAEGYSVSREKKESFPLTVTSAQKNPTAFYLCASSLGKGNNQPQHFGDGTRLSIL.

In its sample, this clonotype was seen many times. The chain is built from TRBV7-9 and TRBJ1-2; a weak D match, TRBD1 (5 bases). Germline V gene lookup returns CDR1 SEHNR and CDR2 FQNEAQ (reference sequence). The V end was cut by 3 bases, the J end by 6 bases, with 8 bases between. The CDR3 sequence is 12 residues long. CDR3 nucleotides: TGTGCCAGCAGCTTGGGGCGGGATGGCTACACCTTC. Protein: CASSLGRDGYTF.

This sequence joins TRBV7-9 and TRBJ1-1, with TRBD1 identical over 7 bases. Germline CDR1 is SEHNR and CDR2 is FQNEAQ (reference sequence). CDR3 length equals 15 residues. Trimming removed 3 bases from V and 1 base from J; junction bases left unmatched: 5. The CDR3 DNA sequence: TGTGCCAGCAGCTTCGACAGGGAAAGGAACACTGAAGCTTTCTTT. Its translation is CASSFDRERNTEAFF.

The sample holds a few counts of this clonotype. The genes are TRBV5-6 and TRBJ2-1; TRBD1 agrees at 9 bases. The CDR3 covers 16 residues. The V gene's germline CDR1 is SGHDT and CDR2 YYEEEE. J lost 7 bases, V lost 3 bases, and 11 bases had no gene match. Here the CDR3 DNA reads TGTGCCAGCAGCTCGCCTACTCGGACAGGGGATAATGAGCAGTTCTTC. Encoded protein: CASSSPTRTGDNEQFF.

The V and J genes are TRBV6-6 and TRBJ2-5; D gene unclear. Per the germline V gene, CDR1 is MNHNY and CDR2 is SVGAGI (reference sequence). The ends were cut back, 7 bases at V and 1 base at J, with 7 bases in the middle. The CDR3 sequence is 12 residues long. The CDR3, as DNA: TGTGCCAGCACGCATTCCCAAGAGACCCAGTACTTC. Protein product: CASTHSQETQYF.

The chain combines TRBV19 with TRBJ2-1, with 14 bases identical to TRBD2. The CDR3 loop spans 17 amino acids. Germline CDR1 reads LNHDA; CDR2 reads SQIVND (reference sequence). With 3 bases clipped from V and 2 bases from J, the junction kept 3 bases outside the gene matches. DNA for the CDR3: TGTGCCAGTAGTATTGGGACTAGCGGGGGTACCTACAATGAGCAGTTCTTC. Translating it yields CASSIGTSGGTYNEQFF.

At least ten counts were recorded for this clonotype. V gene TRBV5-1 combines with J gene TRBJ2-7; D is undetermined. Germline V gene sequence: CDR1 SGHRS, CDR2 YFSETQ. Deletions cut 0 bases from V and 5 bases from J, with 9 bases between. The CDR3 is 13 amino acids. The CDR3 DNA reads TGCGCCAGCAGCTTGGGGCATAGGGACGAGCAGTACTTC. Its protein is CASSLGHRDEQYF.

In its sample, this clonotype was seen many times. The J gene is TRBJ2-3, the V gene TRBV24-1; D is possibly TRBD1 or TRBD2 (5 bases each). The CDR3 extends over 13 amino acids. V dropped 9 bases and J dropped 2 bases, with 11 bases sitting between them. CDR1 and CDR2 from the germline V gene are KGHDR and SFDVKD. The CDR3 is CATGTVDTDTQYF. The CDR3 DNA is TGTGCCACCGGGACGGTCGACACAGATACGCAGTATTTT.

This rearrangement joins TRBV30 to TRBJ1-4, with D uncertain. The CDR3 is 13 amino acids. From germline, CDR1 is GTSNPN and CDR2 SVGIG (reference sequence). The V end was cut by 0 bases, the J end by 8 bases, with 10 bases between. The DNA for the CDR3 is TGTGCCTGGAGTGTATGGGCCAGGGAAAAACTGTTTTTT. It is translated as CAWSVWAREKLFF.

There are many counts of this clonotype. The V call is TRBV7-9, the J call TRBJ2-7, with 9 bases fitting TRBD2. CDR3 size: 15 residues. The ends lost 7 bases at V and 2 bases at J; junction bases unmatched: 9. Germline V lookup: CDR1 SEHNR, CDR2 FQNEAQ (reference sequence). The CDR3 sequence is CASTPMGLAPYEQYF. CDR3 DNA: TGTGCCAGCACTCCCATGGGACTAGCACCCTACGAGCAGTACTTC.

This clonotype was recorded many times. The J gene is TRBJ2-1, the V gene TRBV11-2; a weak D match, TRBD2 (5 bases). V was cut by 3 bases and J by 13 bases, with 19 bases left in between. Germline V lookup: CDR1 SGHAT, CDR2 FQNNGV. This CDR3 is built from 14 residues. CDR3 residues: CASSFILEREPQFF. CDR3 sequence (DNA): TGTGCCAGCAGCTTTATATTGGAGAGGGAGCCCCAGTTCTTC.

There are a few counts of this clonotype. The chain couples TRBV2 to TRBJ2-1, with D uncertain. Germline V gives CDR1 SNHLY, CDR2 FYNNEI. V was trimmed by 8 bases and J by 0 bases, leaving 11 bases between them. The CDR3 totals 14 residues. CDR3 region: CASFWAGSYNEQFF. In DNA, the CDR3 is TGTGCCAGCTTCTGGGCTGGCTCCTACAATGAGCAGTTCTTC.

As regards this clonotype: This may stem from a read error, because a much larger clone lies one nucleotide away. The V and J genes are TRBV12-3 or TRBV12-4 and TRBJ1-3, with D perhaps TRBD1 (6 bases). With 8 bases removed from V and 0 bases from J, the gap between germline ends came to 17 bases. The length of the CDR3 is 16 residues. CDR3 nucleotides: TGTGCCAGCGTGAAAGGACAGACCCGCTCTGGAAACACCATATATTTT. As protein: CASVKGQTRSGNTIYF.